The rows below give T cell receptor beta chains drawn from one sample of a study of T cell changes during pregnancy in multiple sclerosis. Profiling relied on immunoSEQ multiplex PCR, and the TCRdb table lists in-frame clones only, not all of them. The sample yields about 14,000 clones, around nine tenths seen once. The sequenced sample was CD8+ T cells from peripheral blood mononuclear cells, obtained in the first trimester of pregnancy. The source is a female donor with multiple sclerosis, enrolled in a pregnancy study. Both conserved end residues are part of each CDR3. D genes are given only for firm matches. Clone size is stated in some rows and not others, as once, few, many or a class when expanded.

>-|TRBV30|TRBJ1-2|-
CAWTAPGQLNYGYTF
TGTGCCTGGACCGCTCCGGGACAACTGAACTATGGCTACACCTTC
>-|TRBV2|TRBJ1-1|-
CASSESRGLGTEAFF
TGTGCCAGCAGTGAAAGTCGGGGTCTGGGCACTGAAGCTTTCTTT
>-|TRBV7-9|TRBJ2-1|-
CASSDRTYNEQFF
TGTGCCAGCAGCGACAGGACCTACAATGAGCAGTTCTTC
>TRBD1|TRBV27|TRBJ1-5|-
CASSFLGQGGINQPQHF
TGTGCCAGCAGTTTTCTGGGGCAGGGGGGAATCAATCAGCCCCAGCATTTT
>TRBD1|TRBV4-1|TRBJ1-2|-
CASSQETGVGYTF
TGCGCCAGCAGCCAAGAGACAGGGGTTGGCTACACCTTC
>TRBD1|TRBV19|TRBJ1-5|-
CASSIPTGGHQPQHF
TGTGCCAGTAGTATACCGACAGGGGGACATCAGCCCCAGCATTTT
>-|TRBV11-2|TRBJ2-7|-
CASSSAALARTYEQYF
TGTGCCAGCAGCTCCGCCGCACTTGCCCGAACCTACGAGCAGTACTTC
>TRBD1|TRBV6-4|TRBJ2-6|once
CASSVSGGSGGANVLTF
TGTGCCAGCAGTGTATCAGGGGGCTCCGGTGGGGCCAACGTCCTGACTTTC
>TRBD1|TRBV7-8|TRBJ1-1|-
CASSPGQGADTEAFF
TGTGCCAGCAGCCCGGGACAGGGGGCCGACACTGAAGCTTTCTTT
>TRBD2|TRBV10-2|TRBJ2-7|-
CASLPGRAGEQYF
TGCGCCAGCCTACCGGGGCGAGCGGGAGAGCAGTACTTC
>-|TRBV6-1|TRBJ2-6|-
CASSEDSSGANVLTF
TGTGCCAGCAGTGAAGACAGCTCTGGGGCCAACGTCCTGACTTTC
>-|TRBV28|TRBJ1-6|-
CASSFGGWPPLHF
TGTGCCAGCAGTTTTGGGGGGTGGCCACCCCTCCACTTT
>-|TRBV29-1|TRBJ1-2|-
CSVELGGVYGYTF
TGCAGCGTTGAACTCGGGGGAGTCTATGGCTACACCTTC
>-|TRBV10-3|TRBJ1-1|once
CATRTEEQEPPVGWTEAFF
TGTGCCACCCGAACGGAAGAACAGGAACCGCCTGTGGGGTGGACTGAAGCTTTCTTT
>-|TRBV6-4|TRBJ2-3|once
CASSERGITDTQYF
TGTGCCAGCAGTGAGCGGGGTATCACAGATACGCAGTATTTT
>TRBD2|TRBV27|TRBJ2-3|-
CASSQLGTSGTDTQYF
TGTGCCAGCAGCCAACTGGGGACTAGCGGAACAGATACGCAGTATTTT
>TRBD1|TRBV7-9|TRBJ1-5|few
CASSLVGQGFYSNQPQHF
TGTGCCAGCAGCTTAGTGGGACAGGGGTTCTATAGCAATCAGCCCCAGCATTTT
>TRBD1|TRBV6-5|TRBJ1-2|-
CASSYSLQTGNYGYTF
TGTGCCAGCAGTTACTCTCTTCAGACAGGGAACTATGGCTACACCTTC
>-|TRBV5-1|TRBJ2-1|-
CASSLEAASVYNEQFF
TGCGCCAGCAGCTTGGAGGCGGCTAGCGTATACAATGAGCAGTTCTTC
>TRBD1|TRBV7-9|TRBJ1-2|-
CASSLGGTGSAYGYTF
TGTGCCAGCAGCTTAGGCGGGACAGGGTCAGCCTACGGCTACACCTTC
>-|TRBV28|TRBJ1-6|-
CASTQGGSPLHF
TGTGCCAGCACCCAGGGAGGCTCACCCCTCCACTTT
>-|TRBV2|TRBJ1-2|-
CASSEGPGYYGYTF
TGTGCCAGCAGTGAGGGGCCTGGGTACTATGGCTACACCTTC
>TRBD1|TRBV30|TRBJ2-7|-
CAWALTGDGEQYF
TGTGCCTGGGCTCTTACAGGGGACGGCGAGCAGTACTTC
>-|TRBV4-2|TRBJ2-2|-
CASSQVQGNTGELFF
TGTGCCAGCAGCCAAGTTCAGGGGAACACCGGGGAGCTGTTTTTT
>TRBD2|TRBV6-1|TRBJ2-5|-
CASSALAGGQETQYF
TGTGCCAGCAGTGCACTAGCGGGGGGTCAAGAGACCCAGTACTTC
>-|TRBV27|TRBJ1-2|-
CASSRRGGPDRVYGYTF
TGTGCCAGCAGCCGGAGGGGGGGCCCCGATCGAGTCTATGGCTACACCTTC
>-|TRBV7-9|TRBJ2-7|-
CASSLGGGLEQYF
TGTGCCAGCAGCTTAGGAGGGGGTCTCGAGCAGTACTTC
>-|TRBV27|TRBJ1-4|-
CASSLGGGGNEKLFF
TGTGCCAGCAGTTTGGGAGGTGGGGGGAATGAAAAACTGTTTTTT
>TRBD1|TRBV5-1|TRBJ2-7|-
CASSLGTGESDEQYF
TGCGCCAGCAGCCTCGGGACAGGGGAATCAGACGAGCAGTACTTC
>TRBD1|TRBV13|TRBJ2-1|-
CASSLAWTGRNEQFF
TGTGCCAGCAGCTTAGCCTGGACAGGGCGGAATGAGCAGTTCTTC
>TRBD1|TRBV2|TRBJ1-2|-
CASTGGDYGYTF
TGTGCCAGCACAGGGGGCGACTATGGCTACACCTTC
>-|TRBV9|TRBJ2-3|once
CASSVGGINTDTQYF
TGTGCCAGCAGCGTAGGAGGGATCAACACAGATACGCAGTATTTT
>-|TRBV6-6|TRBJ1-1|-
CASRNRDNHFF
TGTGCCAGCAGAAATCGGGACAACCACTTCTTT
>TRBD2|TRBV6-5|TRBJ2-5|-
CASSYRAGVQETQYF
TGTGCCAGCAGTTACAGAGCGGGGGTCCAAGAGACCCAGTACTTC
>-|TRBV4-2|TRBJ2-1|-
CASSQDGVASNEQFF
TGTGCCAGCAGCCAAGATGGAGTAGCTTCCAATGAGCAGTTCTTC
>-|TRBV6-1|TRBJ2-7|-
CASSENDRRSYEQYF
TGTGCCAGCAGTGAAAACGACAGGCGCTCCTACGAGCAGTACTTC
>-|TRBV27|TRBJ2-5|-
CASRRGRGETQYF
TGTGCCAGCAGAAGGGGCAGGGGAGAGACCCAGTACTTC
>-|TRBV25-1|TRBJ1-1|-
CASSVPGHRPNTEAFF
TGTGCCAGCAGTGTACCGGGACATCGTCCGAACACTGAAGCTTTCTTT
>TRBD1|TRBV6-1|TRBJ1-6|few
CASSEPPGQGHSPLHF
TGTGCCAGCAGTGAACCTCCCGGACAGGGACATTCACCCCTCCACTTT
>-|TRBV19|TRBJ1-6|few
CASSIEDSPLHF
TGTGCCAGTAGTATTGAGGATTCACCCCTCCACTTT
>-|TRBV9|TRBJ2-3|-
CASSPGSALLDTQYF
TGTGCCAGCAGCCCAGGATCCGCCCTCCTCGATACGCAGTATTTT
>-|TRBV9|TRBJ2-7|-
CASSVATGEQYF
TGTGCCAGCAGCGTAGCTACGGGAGAGCAGTACTTC
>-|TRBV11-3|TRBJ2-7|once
CASSPPGYSYEQYF
TGTGCCAGCAGCCCGCCCGGGTACTCCTACGAGCAGTACTTC
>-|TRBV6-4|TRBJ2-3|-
CASSDSPGGTDTQYF
TGTGCCAGCAGTGACTCGCCAGGCGGCACAGATACGCAGTATTTT
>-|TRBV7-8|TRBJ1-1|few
CASSLAPGNTEAFF
TGTGCCAGCAGCTTAGCGCCGGGGAACACTGAAGCTTTCTTT
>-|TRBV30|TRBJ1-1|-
CAWSVGGGTEAFF
TGTGCCTGGAGTGTAGGGGGGGGGACTGAAGCTTTCTTT
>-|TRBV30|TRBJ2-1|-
CAWSRGMGQQFF
TGTGCCTGGAGTAGGGGGATGGGGCAGCAGTTCTTC
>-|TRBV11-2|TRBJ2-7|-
CASSLDRGEQYF
TGTGCCAGCAGCTTAGACAGGGGTGAGCAGTACTTC
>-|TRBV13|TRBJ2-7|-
CASSLGRVSSYEQYF
TGTGCCAGCAGCTTAGGGAGGGTGAGCTCCTACGAGCAGTACTTC
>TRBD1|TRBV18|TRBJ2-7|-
CASSPDRDPDEQYF
TGTGCCAGCTCACCGGACAGGGATCCTGACGAGCAGTACTTC
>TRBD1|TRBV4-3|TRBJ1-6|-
CASSRHGTADSPLHF
TGCGCCAGCAGCCGACACGGGACAGCCGATTCACCCCTCCACTTT
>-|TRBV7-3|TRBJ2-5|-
CASSLTLQETQYF
TGTGCCAGCAGCTTGACACTCCAAGAGACCCAGTACTTC
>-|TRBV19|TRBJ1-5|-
CASSIRDGNQPQHF
TGTGCCAGTAGTATCCGGGATGGCAATCAGCCCCAGCATTTT